One T cell receptor beta chain is described in this entry. The antigen is undetermined. These data originate in a study of Ad26.COV2.S vaccination and SARS-CoV-2 variants. Treatment meaning: roughly 19 received Ad26.COV2.S at low or high dose, single or two shots; about five received placebo; per-sample allocation not given. Day 63 after the first injection of vaccine or placebo was the sampling time. Immunization relied on an Ad26 vector, which expressed Wuhan-strain SARS-CoV-2 spike. The assay was immunoSEQ multiplex PCR, and TCRdb's table has in-frame clones only and misses some. Of hundreds of thousands of clones in the sample, approximately 90% were seen once. Study-wide findings and caveats: Measurements of TCR breadth and depth may have given underestimates of the total T cell responses.

Deletions cut 0 bases from V and 0 bases from J, with 10 bases between. This CDR3 has 15 residues. Per germline, CDR1 SGDLS and CDR2 YYNGEE. The sequence was obtained from a person aged 18-65 years who received the Ad26.COV2.S COVID-19 vaccine or a placebo. This chain joins TRBV9 and TRBJ2-7; D remains ambiguous. Material: peripheral blood, obtained in a trial of Ad26.COV2.S vaccine versus placebo. Written as DNA, the CDR3 is TGTGCCAGCAGCGTAGGGTACGGATCCTCCTACGAGCAGTACTTC. It translates to CASSVGYGSSYEQYF. The variable domain in full, with the rest retrieved from reference TRBV9 and TRBJ2-7, is DSGVTQTPKHLITATGQRVTLRCSPRSGDLSVYWYQQSLDQGLQFLIQYYNGEERAKGNILERFSAQQFPDLHSELNLSSLELGDSALYFCASSVGYGSSYEQYFGPGTRLTVT.